The 2 T cell receptor beta chains below all came from one sample that was sequenced in a study of STAT5B mutations in CD4+ large granular lymphocyte leukemia. Sequencing used immunoSEQ multiplex PCR; TCRdb keeps in-frame clones, though not all of them. The sample lists some 1,700 clones; roughly 80% were seen once. The material sequenced was PBMCs. The origin of the receptors is a woman aged 70-85 years with CD4+ T-cell large granular lymphocyte leukemia.

The chain couples TRBV5-1 to TRBJ1-1; D not certain. The germline V gene has CDR1 SGHRS and CDR2 YFSETQ. The V end was cut by 4 bases, the J end by 2 bases, with 9 bases between. This CDR3 spans 13 amino acids. The CDR3 nucleotides read TGCGCCAGCAGCCTCAACAGAAACACTGAAGCTTTCTTT. Amino acids: CASSLNRNTEAFF.

V gene TRBV19 combines with J gene TRBJ1-1; TRBD1 is a possible D gene (6 bases). The germline gives CDR1 LNHDA, CDR2 SQIVND (reference sequence). The V and J ends lost 9 bases and 4 bases respectively, with 18 bases between them. The CDR3 sequence is 14 residues long. The DNA for the CDR3 is TGTGCCAGCACAAGACAGGAGCGGGGCACTGAAGCTTTCTTT. Protein sequence: CASTRQERGTEAFF. Based on the CDR3 plus reference TRBV19 and TRBJ1-1, the full variable domain is DGGITQSPKYLFRKEGQNVTLSCEQNLNHDAMYWYRQDPGQGLRLIYYSQIVNDFQKGDIAEGYSVSREKKESFPLTVTSAQKNPTAFYLCASTRQERGTEAFFGQGTRLTVV.